This TCR beta chain was captured by sequencing in a study of OX40 agonist ivuxolimab in advanced cancers. Study-wide points: Still undetermined is the antigen specificity of the expanded peripheral T cells. Patients who responded partially at 0.1-3.0 mg/kg showed clonal expansion ranking among the lowest.

Assay: immunoSEQ multiplex PCR; the TCRdb copy retains only in-frame clones and omits some. The sample lists about 80,000 clones, 94% occurring once. Sampling of blood occurred at baseline, cycle 4 day 1, and cycle 7 day 1. Only a few counts were recorded for this clone. Its antigen is unknown. Germline V lookup: CDR1 SGDLS, CDR2 YYNGEE. The V end was cut by 0 bases, the J end by 6 bases, with 12 bases between. CDR3 length equals 14 residues. The chain uses TRBV9 and TRBJ1-1; D gene unclear. The receptor comes from an adult with an advanced solid tumor such as melanoma, head and neck, liver or kidney cancer. The starting material was CD4+ or CD8+ T cells sorted from blood, obtained in a trial of the OX40 agonist ivuxolimab. The CDR3 region is CASSVAVGSAEAFF. In DNA form, the CDR3 reads TGTGCCAGCAGCGTAGCTGTCGGGAGTGCTGAAGCTTTCTTT. Combining the CDR3 with reference TRBV9 and TRBJ1-1 gives the whole variable domain DSGVTQTPKHLITATGQRVTLRCSPRSGDLSVYWYQQSLDQGLQFLIQYYNGEERAKGNILERFSAQQFPDLHSELNLSSLELGDSALYFCASSVAVGSAEAFFGQGTRLTVV.